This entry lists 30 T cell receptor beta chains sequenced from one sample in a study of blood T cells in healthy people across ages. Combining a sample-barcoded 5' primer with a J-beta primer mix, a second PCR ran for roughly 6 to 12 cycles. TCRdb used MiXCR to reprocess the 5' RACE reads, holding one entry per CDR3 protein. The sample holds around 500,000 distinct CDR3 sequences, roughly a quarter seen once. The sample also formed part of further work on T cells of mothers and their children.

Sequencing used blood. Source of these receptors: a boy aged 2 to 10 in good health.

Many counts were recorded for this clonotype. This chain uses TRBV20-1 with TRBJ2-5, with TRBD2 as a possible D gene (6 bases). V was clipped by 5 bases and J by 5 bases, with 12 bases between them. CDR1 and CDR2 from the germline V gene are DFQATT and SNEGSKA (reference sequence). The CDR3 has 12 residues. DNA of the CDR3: TGCAGTGCTCCGACCGGAGGGGAGACCCAGTACTTC. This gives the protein CSAPTGGETQYF.

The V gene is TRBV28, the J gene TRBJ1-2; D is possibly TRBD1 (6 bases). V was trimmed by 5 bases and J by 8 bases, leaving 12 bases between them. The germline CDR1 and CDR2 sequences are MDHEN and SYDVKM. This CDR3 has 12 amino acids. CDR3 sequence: CASSRPQGGYTF. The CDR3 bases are TGTGCCAGCAGTCGCCCACAGGGAGGCTACACCTTC.

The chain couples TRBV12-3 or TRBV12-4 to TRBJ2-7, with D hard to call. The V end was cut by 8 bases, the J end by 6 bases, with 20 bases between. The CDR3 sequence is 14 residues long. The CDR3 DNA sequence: TGTGCCAGCGAACCGGGTCCACAGACGGGCGAGCAGTACTTC. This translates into CASEPGPQTGEQYF.

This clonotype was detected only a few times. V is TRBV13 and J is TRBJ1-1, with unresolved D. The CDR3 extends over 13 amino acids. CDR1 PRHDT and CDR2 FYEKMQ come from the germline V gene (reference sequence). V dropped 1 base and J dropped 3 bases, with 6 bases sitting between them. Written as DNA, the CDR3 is TGTGCCAGCAGCTTAGATAGGTACACTGAAGCTTTCTTT. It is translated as CASSLDRYTEAFF.

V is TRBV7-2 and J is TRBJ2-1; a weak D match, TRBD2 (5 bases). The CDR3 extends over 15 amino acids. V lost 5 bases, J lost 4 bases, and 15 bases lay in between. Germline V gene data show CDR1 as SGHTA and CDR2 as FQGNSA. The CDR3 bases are TGTGCCAGCAGCCCCCGGATGACTACGTACAATGAGCAGTTCTTC. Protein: CASSPRMTTYNEQFF.

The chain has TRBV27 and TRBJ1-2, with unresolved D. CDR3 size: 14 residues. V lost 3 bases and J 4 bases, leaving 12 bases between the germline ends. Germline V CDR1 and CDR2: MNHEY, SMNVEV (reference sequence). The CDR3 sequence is CASSLRREGYGYTF. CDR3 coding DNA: TGTGCCAGCAGTTTGAGGCGGGAAGGCTATGGCTACACCTTC.

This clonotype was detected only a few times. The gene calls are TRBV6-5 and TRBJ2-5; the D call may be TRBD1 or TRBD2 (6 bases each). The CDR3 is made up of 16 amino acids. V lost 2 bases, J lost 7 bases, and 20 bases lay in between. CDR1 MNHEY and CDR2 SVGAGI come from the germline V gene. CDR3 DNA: TGTGCCAGCAGTTACAGCCGACCGGGGGCGAGGGGGACCCAGTACTTC. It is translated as CASSYSRPGARGTQYF.

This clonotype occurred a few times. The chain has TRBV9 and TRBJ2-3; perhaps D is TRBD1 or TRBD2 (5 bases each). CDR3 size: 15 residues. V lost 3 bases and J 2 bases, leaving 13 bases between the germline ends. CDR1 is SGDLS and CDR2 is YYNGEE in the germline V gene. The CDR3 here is CASSDRDGYTDTQYF. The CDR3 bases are TGTGCCAGCAGCGACCGGGACGGATACACAGATACGCAGTATTTT.

CDR3 nucleotide sequence: TGCAGTGCTTATAGCGGGGGGGCCCAAGAGACCCAGTACTTC. Amino acid sequence: CSAYSGGAQETQYF. V usage is TRBV20-1 and J usage is TRBJ2-5, with 11 bases lining up with TRBD2. The V and J ends lost 5 bases and 1 base, in that order; junction bases with no gene match: 3. The CDR3 runs to 14 residues. Germline CDR1 DFQATT, CDR2 SNEGSKA (reference sequence).

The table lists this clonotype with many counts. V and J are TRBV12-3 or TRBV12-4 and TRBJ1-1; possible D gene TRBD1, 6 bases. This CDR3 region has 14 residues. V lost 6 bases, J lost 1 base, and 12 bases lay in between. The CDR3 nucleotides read TGTGCCAGCAGCTCAGGGGTAGCGAACACTGAAGCTTTCTTT. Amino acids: CASSSGVANTEAFF.

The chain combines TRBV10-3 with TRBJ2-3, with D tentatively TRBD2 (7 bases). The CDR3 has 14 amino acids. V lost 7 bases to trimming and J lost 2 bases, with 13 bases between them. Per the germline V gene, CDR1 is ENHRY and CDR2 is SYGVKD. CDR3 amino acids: CAIIPGGDTDTQYF. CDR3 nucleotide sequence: TGTGCCATCATCCCGGGGGGCGACACAGATACGCAGTATTTT.

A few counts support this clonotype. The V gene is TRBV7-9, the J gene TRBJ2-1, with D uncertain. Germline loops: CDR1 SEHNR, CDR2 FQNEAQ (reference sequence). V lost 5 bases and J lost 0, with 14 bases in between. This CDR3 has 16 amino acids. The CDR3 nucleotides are TGTGCCAGCAGCATCAACAGAATGAGCTCCTACAATGAGCAGTTCTTC. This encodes CASSINRMSSYNEQFF.

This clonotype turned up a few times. This chain's CDR3 is CASSLAGSDGYTF. CDR3 nucleotide sequence: TGCGCCAGCAGCTTGGCGGGGAGCGATGGCTACACCTTC. This chain joins TRBV5-1 and TRBJ1-2; D unclear. V lost 0 bases, J lost 6 bases, and 9 bases lay in between. The germline V gene has CDR1 SGHRS and CDR2 YFSETQ. The CDR3 sequence is 13 residues long.

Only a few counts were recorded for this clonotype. The CDR3 nucleotides are TGCAGTGCCCCGACAGGGGGCGACTATGGCTACACCTTC. This codes for CSAPTGGDYGYTF. The chain combines TRBV20-1 with TRBJ1-2, with 10 bases matching TRBD1. This CDR3 has 13 amino acids. CDR1 and CDR2 from the germline V gene are DFQATT and SNEGSKA (reference sequence). After removal of 6 bases from V and 3 bases from J, the junction contained 4 bases not matched to a gene.

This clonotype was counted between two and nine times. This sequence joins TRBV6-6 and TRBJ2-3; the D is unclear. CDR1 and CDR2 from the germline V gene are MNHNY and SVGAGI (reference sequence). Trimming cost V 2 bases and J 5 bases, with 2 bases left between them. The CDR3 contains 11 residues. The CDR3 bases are TGTGCCAGCAGTTACATAGATACGCAGTATTTT. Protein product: CASSYIDTQYF.

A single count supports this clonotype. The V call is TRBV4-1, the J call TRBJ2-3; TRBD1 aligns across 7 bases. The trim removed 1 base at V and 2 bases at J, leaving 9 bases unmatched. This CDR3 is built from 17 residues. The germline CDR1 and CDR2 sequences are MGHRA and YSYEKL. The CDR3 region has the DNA TGCGCCAGCAGCCAAGGGTATGGGGACAGACTCACAGATACGCAGTATTTT. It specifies CASSQGYGDRLTDTQYF.

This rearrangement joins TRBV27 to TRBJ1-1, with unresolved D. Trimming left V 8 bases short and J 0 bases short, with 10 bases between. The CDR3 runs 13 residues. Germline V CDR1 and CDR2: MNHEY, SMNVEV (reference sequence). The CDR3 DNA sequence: TGTGCCAGCGCGGGGAGGATGAACACTGAAGCTTTCTTT. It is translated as CASAGRMNTEAFF.

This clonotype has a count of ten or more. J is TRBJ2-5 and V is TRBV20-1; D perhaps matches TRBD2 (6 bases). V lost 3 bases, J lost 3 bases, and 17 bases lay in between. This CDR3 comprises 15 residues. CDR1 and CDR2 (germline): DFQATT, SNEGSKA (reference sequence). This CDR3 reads CSASDPGGTKETQYF. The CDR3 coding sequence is TGCAGTGCTAGCGATCCTGGGGGGACCAAAGAGACCCAGTACTTC.

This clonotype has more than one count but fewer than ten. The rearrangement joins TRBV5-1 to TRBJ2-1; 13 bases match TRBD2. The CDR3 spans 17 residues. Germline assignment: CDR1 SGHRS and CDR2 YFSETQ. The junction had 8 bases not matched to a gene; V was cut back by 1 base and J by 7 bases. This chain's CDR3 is CASSLTTSGRGGNEQFF. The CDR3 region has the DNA TGCGCCAGCAGCTTGACAACTAGCGGGAGGGGGGGGAATGAGCAGTTCTTC.

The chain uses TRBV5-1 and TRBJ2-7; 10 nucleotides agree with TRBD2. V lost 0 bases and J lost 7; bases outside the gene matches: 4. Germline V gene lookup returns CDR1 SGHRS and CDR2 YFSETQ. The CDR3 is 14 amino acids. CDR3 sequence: CASSLELAGQEQYF. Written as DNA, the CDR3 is TGCGCCAGCAGCTTGGAACTAGCGGGACAAGAGCAGTACTTC.

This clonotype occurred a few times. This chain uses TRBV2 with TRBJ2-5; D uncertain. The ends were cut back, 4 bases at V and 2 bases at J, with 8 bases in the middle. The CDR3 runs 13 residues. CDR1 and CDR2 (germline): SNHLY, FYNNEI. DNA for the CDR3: TGTGCCAGCAGTGCCGGACGGCAAGAGACCCAGTACTTC. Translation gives CASSAGRQETQYF.

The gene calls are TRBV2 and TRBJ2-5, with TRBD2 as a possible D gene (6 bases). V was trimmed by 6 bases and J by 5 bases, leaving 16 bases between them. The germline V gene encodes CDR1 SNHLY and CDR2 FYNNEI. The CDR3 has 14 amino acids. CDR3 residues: CASSRDSTKETQYF. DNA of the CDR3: TGTGCCAGCAGCCGGGACTCAACTAAGGAGACCCAGTACTTC.

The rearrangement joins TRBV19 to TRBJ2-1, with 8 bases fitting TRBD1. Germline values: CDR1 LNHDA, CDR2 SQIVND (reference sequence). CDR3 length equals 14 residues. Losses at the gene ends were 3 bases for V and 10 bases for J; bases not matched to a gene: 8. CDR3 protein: CASSMPGNRGEQFF. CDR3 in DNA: TGTGCCAGTAGTATGCCAGGGAACAGGGGGGAGCAGTTCTTC. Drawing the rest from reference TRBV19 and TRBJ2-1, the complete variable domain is DGGITQSPKYLFRKEGQNVTLSCEQNLNHDAMYWYRQDPGQGLRLIYYSQIVNDFQKGDIAEGYSVSREKKESFPLTVTSAQKNPTAFYLCASSMPGNRGEQFFGPGTRLTVL.

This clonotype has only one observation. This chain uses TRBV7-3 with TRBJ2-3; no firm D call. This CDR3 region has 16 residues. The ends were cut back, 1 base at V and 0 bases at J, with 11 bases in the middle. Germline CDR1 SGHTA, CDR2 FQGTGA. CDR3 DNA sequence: TGTGCCAGCAGCTTAAACGTCGCAACCAGCACAGATACGCAGTATTTT. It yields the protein CASSLNVATSTDTQYF.

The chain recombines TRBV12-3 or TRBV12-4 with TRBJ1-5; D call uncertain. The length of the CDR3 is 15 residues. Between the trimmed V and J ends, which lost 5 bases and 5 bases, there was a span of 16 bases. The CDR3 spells CASSPAPYTHQPQHF. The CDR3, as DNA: TGTGCCAGCAGTCCCGCCCCATACACTCATCAGCCCCAGCATTTT.

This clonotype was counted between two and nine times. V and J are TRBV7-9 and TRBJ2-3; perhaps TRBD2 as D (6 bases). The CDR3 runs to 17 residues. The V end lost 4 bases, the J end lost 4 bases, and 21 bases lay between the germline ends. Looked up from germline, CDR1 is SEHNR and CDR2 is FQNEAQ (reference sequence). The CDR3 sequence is CASSSTKGGARADTQYF. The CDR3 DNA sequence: TGTGCCAGCAGCTCTACAAAAGGAGGGGCGCGGGCAGATACGCAGTATTTT.

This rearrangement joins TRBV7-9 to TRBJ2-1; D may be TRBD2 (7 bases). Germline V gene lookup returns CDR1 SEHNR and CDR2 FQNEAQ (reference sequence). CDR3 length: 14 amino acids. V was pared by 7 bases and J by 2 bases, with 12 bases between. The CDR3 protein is CASTIGGAYNEQFF. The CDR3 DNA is TGTGCCAGCACGATAGGGGGGGCCTACAATGAGCAGTTCTTC.

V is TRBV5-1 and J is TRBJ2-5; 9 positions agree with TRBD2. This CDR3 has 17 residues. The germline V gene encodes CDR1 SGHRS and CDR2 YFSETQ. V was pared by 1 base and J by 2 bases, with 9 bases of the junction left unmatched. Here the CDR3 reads CASSLMRSSGVQETQYF. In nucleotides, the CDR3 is TGCGCCAGCAGCTTGATGAGGTCTAGCGGGGTACAAGAGACCCAGTACTTC. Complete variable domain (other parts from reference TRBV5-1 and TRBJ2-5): KAGVTQTPRYLIKTRGQQVTLSCSPISGHRSVSWYQQTPGQGLQFLFEYFSETQRNKGNFPGRFSGRQFSNSRSEMNVSTLELGDSALYLCASSLMRSSGVQETQYFGPGTRLLVL.

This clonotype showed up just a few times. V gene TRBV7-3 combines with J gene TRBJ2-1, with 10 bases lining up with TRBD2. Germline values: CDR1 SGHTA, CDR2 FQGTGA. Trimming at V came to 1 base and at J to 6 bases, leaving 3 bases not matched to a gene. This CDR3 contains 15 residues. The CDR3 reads CASSLIAGGFNEQFF. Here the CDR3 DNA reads TGTGCCAGCAGCTTAATAGCGGGGGGATTCAATGAGCAGTTCTTC.

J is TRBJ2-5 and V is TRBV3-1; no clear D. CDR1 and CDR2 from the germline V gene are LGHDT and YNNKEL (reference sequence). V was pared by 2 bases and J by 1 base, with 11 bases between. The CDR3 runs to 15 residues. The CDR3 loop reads CASSQQVGFQETQYF. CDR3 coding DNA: TGTGCCAGCAGCCAACAAGTAGGTTTCCAAGAGACCCAGTACTTC.